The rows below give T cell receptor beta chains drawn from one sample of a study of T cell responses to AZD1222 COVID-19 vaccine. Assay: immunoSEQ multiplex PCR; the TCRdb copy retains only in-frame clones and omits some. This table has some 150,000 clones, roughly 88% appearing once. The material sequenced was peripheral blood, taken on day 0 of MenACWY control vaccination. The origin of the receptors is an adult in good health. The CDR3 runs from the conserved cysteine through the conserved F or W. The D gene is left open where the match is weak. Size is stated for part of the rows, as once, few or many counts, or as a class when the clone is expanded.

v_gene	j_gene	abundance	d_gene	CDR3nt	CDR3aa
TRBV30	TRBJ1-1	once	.	TGTGCCTGGAGTCTAGGTATAATTGAAGCTTTCTTT	CAWSLGIIEAFF
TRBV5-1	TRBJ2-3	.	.	TGCGCCAGCAGCTTATCTCTGATCGGAAGGGGGGGGACAGATACGCAGTATTTT	CASSLSLIGRGGTDTQYF
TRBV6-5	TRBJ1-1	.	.	TGTGCCAGCAGTTACTCGGGATTCGACACTGAAGCTTTCTTT	CASSYSGFDTEAFF
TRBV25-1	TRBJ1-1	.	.	TGTGCCAGCAGTGCCAACAGGGCTAAGAACACTGAAGCTTTCTTT	CASSANRAKNTEAFF
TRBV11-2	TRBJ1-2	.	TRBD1	TGTGCCAGCAGCTCCCGGACAGGCTATGGCTACACCTTC	CASSSRTGYGYTF
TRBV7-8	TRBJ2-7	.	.	TGTGCCAGCAGGTTCGGGACTGGGAGCTCCTACGAGCAGTACTTC	CASRFGTGSSYEQYF
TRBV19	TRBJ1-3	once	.	TGTGCCAGTAGCACTTCCCAGACTCGGACGTCTGGAAACACCATATATTTT	CASSTSQTRTSGNTIYF
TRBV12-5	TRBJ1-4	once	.	TGTGCTAGTGGTTTGATGAGGGGGGCGGCTAATGAAAAACTGTTTTTT	CASGLMRGAANEKLFF
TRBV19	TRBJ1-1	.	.	TGTGCCAGCGGATATGGACCGAACACTGAAGCTTTCTTT	CASGYGPNTEAFF
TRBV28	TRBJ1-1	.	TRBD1	TGTGCCAGCAGGGGGGGACAGTCCCACACTGAAGCTTTCTTT	CASRGGQSHTEAFF
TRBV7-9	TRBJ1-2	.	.	TGTGCCAGCAGCTTATTCACGAACTATGGCTACACCTTC	CASSLFTNYGYTF
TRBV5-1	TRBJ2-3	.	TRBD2	TGCGCCAGCACCGTCGCGGAGCGGGATAGCACAGATACGCAGTATTTT	CASTVAERDSTDTQYF
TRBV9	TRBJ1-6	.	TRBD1	TGTGCCAGCAGCGTAGGTCGGGACAGCCTTAATCGGTCACCCCTCCACTTT	CASSVGRDSLNRSPLHF
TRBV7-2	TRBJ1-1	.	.	TGTGCCAGCAGCCTAACTCATATGAACACTGAAGCTTTCTTT	CASSLTHMNTEAFF
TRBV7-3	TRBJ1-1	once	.	TGTGCCAGCAGCTTAACGGCCTATTATGAAGCTTTCTTT	CASSLTAYYEAFF
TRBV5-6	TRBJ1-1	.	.	TGTGCCAGCAGCTTGCCGACAGCGGAATACACTGAAGCTTTCTTT	CASSLPTAEYTEAFF
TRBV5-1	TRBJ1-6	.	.	TGCGCCAGCAGCTTGGAGGGGAATAATTCACCCCTCCACTTT	CASSLEGNNSPLHF
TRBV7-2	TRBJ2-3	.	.	TGTGCCAGCAGCTTAACGATCTCAGGGGTAAAGGATACGCAGTATTTT	CASSLTISGVKDTQYF
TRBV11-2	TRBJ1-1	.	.	TGTGCCAGCAGCTTAGGGGGGAAGGCTTTCTTT	CASSLGGKAFF
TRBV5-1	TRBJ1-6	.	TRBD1	TGCGCCAGCAGCCAAGGACAGGGGACCAATAATTCACCCCTCCACTTT	CASSQGQGTNNSPLHF
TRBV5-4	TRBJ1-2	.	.	TGTGCCAGCAGCTTGGGGTGGCAGACCCACTATGGCTACACCTTC	CASSLGWQTHYGYTF
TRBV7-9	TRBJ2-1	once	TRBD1	TGTGCCAGCAGAAAACAGGGGGCTTTCAATGAGCAGTTCTTC	CASRKQGAFNEQFF
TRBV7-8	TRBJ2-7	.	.	TGTGCCAGCAGCTTAGGAAAGCCGACAGGCCGATTTGCGGACGAGCAGTACTTC	CASSLGKPTGRFADEQYF
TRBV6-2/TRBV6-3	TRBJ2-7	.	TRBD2	TGTGCCAGCAGTTACTCAGCGGGAGTACACGAGCAGTACTTC	CASSYSAGVHEQYF
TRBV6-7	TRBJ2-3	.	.	TGTGCCAGCAGCCGGGACCCCAGGAGGGATACGCAGTATTTT	CASSRDPRRDTQYF
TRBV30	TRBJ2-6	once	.	TGTGCCTCTCCCCGGGGTGGCTCTGGGGCCAACGTCCTGACTTTC	CASPRGGSGANVLTF
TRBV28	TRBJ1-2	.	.	TGTGCCAGCAGTTTAGAGGAGGGGAAGTATGGCTACACCTTC	CASSLEEGKYGYTF
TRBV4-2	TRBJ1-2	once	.	TGTGCCAGCAGCCAAGATATTGGGGGGCTCATCTATGGCTACACCTTC	CASSQDIGGLIYGYTF
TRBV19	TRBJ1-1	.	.	TGTGCCAGTATAAGGGAAGCGATGAACACTGAAGCTTTCTTT	CASIREAMNTEAFF
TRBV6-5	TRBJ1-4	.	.	TGTGCCAGCAGATTAACTCCAACTAATGAAAAACTGTTTTTT	CASRLTPTNEKLFF
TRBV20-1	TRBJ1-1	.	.	TGCAGTGCTAGTAGAGACAGCGGGAACACTGAAGCTTTCTTT	CSASRDSGNTEAFF
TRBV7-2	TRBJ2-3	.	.	TGTGCCAGCAGGTCCGGGACGGGCACAGATACGCAGTATTTT	CASRSGTGTDTQYF
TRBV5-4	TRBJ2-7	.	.	TGTGCCAGCAGCTTTGGCAGCCCCTCCTACGAGCAGTACTTC	CASSFGSPSYEQYF
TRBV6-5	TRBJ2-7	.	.	TGTGCCAGCAAGAACCCGAGCTCCTACGAGCAGTACTTC	CASKNPSSYEQYF
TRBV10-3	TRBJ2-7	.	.	TGTGCCATCAGTCCAGAGCGGGACATGTACGAGCAGTACTTC	CAISPERDMYEQYF
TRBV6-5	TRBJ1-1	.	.	TGTGCCAGCAGCCCCGGGACGGCACACACTGAAGCTTTCTTT	CASSPGTAHTEAFF
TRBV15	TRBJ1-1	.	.	TGTGCCACCAGCAGAGGCGCGGGGGATTACACTGAAGCTTTCTTT	CATSRGAGDYTEAFF
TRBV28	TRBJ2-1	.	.	TGTGCCAGCAGTCTGACAGGTACCAACAATGAGCAGTTCTTC	CASSLTGTNNEQFF
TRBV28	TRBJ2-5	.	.	TGTGCCAGCGGTTTAGAGACCCAGTACTTC	CASGLETQYF
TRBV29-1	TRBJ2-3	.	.	TGCAGCGTTGTGGGAAACACAGATACGCAGTATTTT	CSVVGNTDTQYF
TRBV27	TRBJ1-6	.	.	TGTGCCAGCAGACTCGGGGGGGGTAATTCACCCCTCCACTTT	CASRLGGGNSPLHF
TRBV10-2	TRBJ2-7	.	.	TGCGCCAGCAGTCCGCCCTCCTACGAGCAGTACTTC	CASSPPSYEQYF
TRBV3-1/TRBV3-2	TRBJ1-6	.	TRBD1	TGTGCCAGCAGCCATGAGACAGGGGTCGCATCACCCCTCCACTTT	CASSHETGVASPLHF
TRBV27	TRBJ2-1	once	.	TGTGCCAGCAGTTTAGGGGCCGTGACGAACAATGAGCAGTTCTTC	CASSLGAVTNNEQFF
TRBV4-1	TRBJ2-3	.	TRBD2	TGCGCCAGCAGCCAAGATCTTAGCGGGGCATATAGCACAGATACGCAGTATTTT	CASSQDLSGAYSTDTQYF
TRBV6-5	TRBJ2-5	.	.	TGTGCCAGCAGTTACCCCGGGACTTCAGAGACCCAGTACTTC	CASSYPGTSETQYF
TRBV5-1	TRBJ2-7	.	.	TGCGCCAGCAGCCGAGAATTGGACAGAGCCGAGCAGTACTTC	CASSRELDRAEQYF
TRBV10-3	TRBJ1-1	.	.	TGTGCCATCAGTGAAACGGGCTACACTGAAGCTTTCTTT	CAISETGYTEAFF